This T cell receptor (beta chain) was obtained from a study of cytomegalovirus exposure and HLA in healthy donors. Overall study findings and caveats: Whilst most TCR sequences proved rare, a subset of public TCRs occurred across many donors.

With regard to this clone: Its target is not known.

Libraries were prepared by immunoSEQ multiplex PCR; TCRdb keeps only in-frame clonotypes and omits some of them. The data show some 340,000 clones, around 90% seen once. Germline assignment: CDR1 GTSNPN and CDR2 SVGIG (reference sequence). CDR3 length: 15 amino acids. Deletions cut 2 bases from V and 1 base from J, with 9 bases between. This TCR came from a woman younger than 45 in good health and CMV-seropositive. The rearrangement links TRBV30 to TRBJ1-6; D gene ambiguous. The specimen was PBMCs. CDR3 region: CAWSPVGSYNSPLHF. CDR3 in DNA: TGTGCCTGGAGTCCCGTGGGGTCCTATAATTCACCCCTCCACTTT. The full variable domain, rest sourced from reference TRBV30 and TRBJ1-6, is SQTIHQWPATLVQPVGSPLSLECTVEGTSNPNLYWYRQAAGRGLQLLFYSVGIGQISSEVPQNLSASRPQDRQFILSSKKLLLSDSGFYLCAWSPVGSYNSPLHFGNGTRLTVT.